This TCR beta chain came from a study of blood T cell repertoires in COVID-19 (dated by TCRdb to the early 2020s). At the level of the whole study: The collaborator samples originated in the United States, Italy and Spain and spanned the acute and convalescent phases of COVID-19. The material from the prospective study consisted of cDNA or gDNA derived from T cells, B-cell-depleted T cells, or PBMCs. Deeply sampled blood TCRbeta repertoires from subjects exposed to, actively infected with, or recovered from COVID-19 were included in the dataset. The repertoires were released in a freely available public database intended as a resource for research on the immune response to SARS-CoV-2. The samples were drawn from the first 160 participants of the ongoing ImmuneRACE study and from 1,254 subjects provided by 6 global collaborators. Sample metadata almost always included a de-identified subject ID, COVID-19 status, age in years and sex. Where HLA class I and class II types were available, the types were taken from metadata supplied by the sample provider, not from assay-based typing.

Ends trimmed: V by 4 bases, J by 6 bases; bases unmatched to a gene: 4. CDR1 and CDR2, looked up from the germline V gene, are SGHVS and FQNEAQ. Its CDR3 holds 14 amino acids, cysteine through phenylalanine. Only the CDR3 DNA is retained, 42 bases long and in frame from the first base. Comment on this clone: This receptor's antigen is unknown. Per-base qualities were not stored, and no clone one base away is much larger.

Collaborating institutions collected whole blood in K2EDTA tubes following their own protocols. For TCRbeta analysis, collaborators shipped samples as frozen whole blood, isolated PBMCs, or DNA extracted from either of those sample types. Summary of the overall study and its limitations: Clinical and demographic metadata were provided uncurated, with the amount varying by source and participant.

TCRbeta CDR3 regions were amplified from genomic DNA using the immunoSEQ Assay, a bias-controlled multiplex PCR. As for how the authors treated the data: Nucleated cell counts per sample were estimated from amplification of reference gene primers within the assay. To quantify the absolute abundance of each unique TCRbeta CDR3 rearrangement, sequence reads were collapsed and filtered. For each sample, productive Simpson clonality was calculated as the square root of Simpson's diversity index over productive rearrangements. The table comes from immuneACCESS by way of TCRdb, which keeps in-frame sequences with V and J called. Part of the clones is missing from these tables; in studies checked, under half for an unresolved V gene and the rest for unknown reasons. V, J and clone size are taken as reported in that table, and D and trimming were inferred from the DNA itself. The sample records approximately 250,000 clones, less than 90% of which are singletons. The top ten clonotypes cover approximately 4% of the sample.

What was sequenced was peripheral blood. The sequence came from a man between 60 and 70 years old with acute or convalescent COVID-19. This chain joins TRBV7-8 to TRBJ1-5, with 9 bases aligning to TRBD1. CDR3 reads: CASSWGQGRQPQHF. The DNA sequence is given as TGTGCCAGCAGCTGGGGACAGGGTCGTCAGCCCCAGCATTTT.